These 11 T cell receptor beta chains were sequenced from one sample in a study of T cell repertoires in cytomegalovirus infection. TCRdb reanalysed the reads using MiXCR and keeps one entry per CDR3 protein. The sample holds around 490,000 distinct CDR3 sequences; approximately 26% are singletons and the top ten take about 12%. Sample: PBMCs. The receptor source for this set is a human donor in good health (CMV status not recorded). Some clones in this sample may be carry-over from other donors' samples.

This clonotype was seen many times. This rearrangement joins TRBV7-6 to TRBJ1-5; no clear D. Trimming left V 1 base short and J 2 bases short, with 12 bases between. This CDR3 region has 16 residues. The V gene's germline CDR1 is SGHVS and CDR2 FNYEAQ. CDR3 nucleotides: TGTGCCAGCAGCTTAGGTAACTGGGGAGGCAATCAGCCCCAGCATTTT. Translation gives CASSLGNWGGNQPQHF.

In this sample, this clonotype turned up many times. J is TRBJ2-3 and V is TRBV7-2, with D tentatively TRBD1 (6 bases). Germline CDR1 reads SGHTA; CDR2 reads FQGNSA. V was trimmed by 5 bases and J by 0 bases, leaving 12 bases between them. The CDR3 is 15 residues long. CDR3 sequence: CASSPTGLSTDTQYF. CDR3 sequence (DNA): TGTGCCAGCAGCCCAACAGGGTTAAGCACAGATACGCAGTATTTT.

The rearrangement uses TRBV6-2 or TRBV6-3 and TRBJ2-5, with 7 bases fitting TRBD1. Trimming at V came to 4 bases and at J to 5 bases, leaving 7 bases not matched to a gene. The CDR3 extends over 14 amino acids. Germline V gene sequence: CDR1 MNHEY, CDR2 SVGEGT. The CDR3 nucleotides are TGTGCCAGCAGTTCCCCTGGACAGGCGGAGACCCAGTACTTC. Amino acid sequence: CASSSPGQAETQYF.

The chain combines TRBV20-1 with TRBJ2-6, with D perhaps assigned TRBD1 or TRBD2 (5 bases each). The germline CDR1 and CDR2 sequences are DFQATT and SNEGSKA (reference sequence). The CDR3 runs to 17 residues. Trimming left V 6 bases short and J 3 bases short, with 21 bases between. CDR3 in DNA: TGCAGTGCCCCCCTTCCCGGGACCCGAGATGGGGCCAACGTCCTGACTTTC. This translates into CSAPLPGTRDGANVLTF.

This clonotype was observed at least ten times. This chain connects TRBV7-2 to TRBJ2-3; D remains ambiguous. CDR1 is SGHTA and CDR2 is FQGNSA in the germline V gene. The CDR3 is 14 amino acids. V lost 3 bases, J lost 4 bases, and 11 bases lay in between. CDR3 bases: TGTGCCAGCAGCTTCGTCTCCGCGTCAGATACGCAGTATTTT. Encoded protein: CASSFVSASDTQYF.

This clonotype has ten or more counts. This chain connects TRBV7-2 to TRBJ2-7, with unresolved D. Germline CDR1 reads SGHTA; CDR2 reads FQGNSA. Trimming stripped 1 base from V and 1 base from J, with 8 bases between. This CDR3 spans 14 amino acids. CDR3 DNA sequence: TGTGCCAGCAGCTTAGAGGCCAGATCCTACGAGCAGTACGTC. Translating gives CASSLEARSYEQYV.

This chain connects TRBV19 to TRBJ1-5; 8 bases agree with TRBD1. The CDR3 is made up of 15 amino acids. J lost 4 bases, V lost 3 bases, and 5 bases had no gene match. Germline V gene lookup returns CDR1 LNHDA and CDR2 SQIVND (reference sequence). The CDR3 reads CASSMGQGANQPQHF. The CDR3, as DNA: TGTGCCAGTAGTATGGGTCAGGGGGCAAATCAGCCCCAGCATTTT.

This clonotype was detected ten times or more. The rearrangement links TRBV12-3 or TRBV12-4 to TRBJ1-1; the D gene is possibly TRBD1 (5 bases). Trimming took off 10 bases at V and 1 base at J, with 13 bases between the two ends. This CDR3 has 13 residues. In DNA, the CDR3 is TGTGCCAACAAGGGACGGGAGAACACTGAAGCTTTCTTT. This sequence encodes CANKGRENTEAFF.

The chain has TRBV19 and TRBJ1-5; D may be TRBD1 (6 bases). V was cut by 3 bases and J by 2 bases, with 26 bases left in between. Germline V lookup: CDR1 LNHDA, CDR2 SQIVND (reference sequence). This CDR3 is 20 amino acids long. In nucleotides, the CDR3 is TGTGCCAGTAGTATCCAGGGGCGGAATGACGGGCGGTGGGGCAATCAGCCCCAGCATTTT. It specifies CASSIQGRNDGRWGNQPQHF. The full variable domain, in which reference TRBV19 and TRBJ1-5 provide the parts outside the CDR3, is DGGITQSPKYLFRKEGQNVTLSCEQNLNHDAMYWYRQDPGQGLRLIYYSQIVNDFQKGDIAEGYSVSREKKESFPLTVTSAQKNPTAFYLCASSIQGRNDGRWGNQPQHFGDGTRLSIL.

Here the CDR3 reads CSVVEGSNQPQHF. CDR3 DNA sequence: TGCAGCGTGGTCGAGGGGAGCAATCAGCCCCAGCATTTT. This chain joins TRBV29-1 and TRBJ1-5; maybe TRBD1 (5 bases). Between the trimmed V and J ends, which lost 6 bases and 1 base, there was a span of 10 bases. The CDR3 has 13 amino acids. The germline V gene has CDR1 SQVTM and CDR2 ANQGSEA.

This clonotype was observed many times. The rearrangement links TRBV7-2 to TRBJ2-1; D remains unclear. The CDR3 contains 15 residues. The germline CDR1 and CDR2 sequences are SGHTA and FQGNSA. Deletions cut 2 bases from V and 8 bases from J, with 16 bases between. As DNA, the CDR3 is TGTGCCAGCAGCTTAACTAAGCCAGAAGAACATGAGCAGTTCTTC. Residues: CASSLTKPEEHEQFF.